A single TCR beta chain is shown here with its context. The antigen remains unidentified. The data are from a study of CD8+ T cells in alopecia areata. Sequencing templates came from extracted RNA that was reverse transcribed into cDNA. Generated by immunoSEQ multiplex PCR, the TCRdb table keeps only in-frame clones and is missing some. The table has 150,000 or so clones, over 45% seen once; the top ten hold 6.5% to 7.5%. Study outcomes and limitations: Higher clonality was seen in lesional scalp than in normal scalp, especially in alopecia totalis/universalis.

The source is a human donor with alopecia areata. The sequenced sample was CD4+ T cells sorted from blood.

The CDR3 spells CASSSPGTEFSYEQYF. The CDR3 nucleotides read TGTGCCAGCAGCTCCCCCGGGACAGAATTCTCCTACGAGCAGTACTTC. The chain employs TRBV7-9 and TRBJ2-7; 7 positions agree with TRBD1. The CDR3 has 16 amino acids. From germline, CDR1 is SEHNR and CDR2 FQNEAQ (reference sequence). The ends lost 4 bases at V and 0 bases at J; junction bases unmatched: 9.